This section outlines one T cell receptor beta chain sequence together with its context. Its antigen is unknown. Germline assignment: CDR1 LNHDA and CDR2 SQIVND (reference sequence). Trimming stripped 1 base from V and 6 bases from J, with 8 bases between. The CDR3 spans 13 residues. This sample was taken from a study of cytomegalovirus exposure and HLA in healthy donors. Both 60 Vbeta primers and 13 Jbeta primers went into the PCR. Sequencing was performed with immunoSEQ multiplex PCR; in TCRdb, only in-frame clones are kept and a portion is missing. The sample shows approximately 58,000 clones, 75% to 85% of them seen only once. General observations from the study: Analysis performed later showed TCR beta chains linked to HLA being more clonally expanded than equally common others.

The sequence was collected from a man aged 30 to 39 in good health and CMV-seronegative. This chain links TRBV19 with TRBJ2-3; no definite D call. Sequencing input: PBMCs. CDR3 sequence: CASSIVPTDTQYF. The CDR3 nucleotides are TGTGCCAGTAGTATAGTCCCTACTGATACGCAGTATTTT.